A selection of T cell receptor beta chains follows, all from one sample in a study of shared clonotypes between healthy human individuals. The repertoire was sequenced with immunoSEQ multiplex PCR; TCRdb's copy has only in-frame clones and lacks some. The repertoire holds 950,000 to 1,200,000 clones, with roughly 80% as singletons. Sample: memory CD4+ T cells from PBMCs. The receptor source for this set is a man aged 18 to 29 in good health. Some clones in this sample may be carry-over from other donors' samples. Each CDR3 is given with its conserved first and last residue. A D gene is named only where the DNA matches it firmly. Clone size, where shown, is once, few, many, or a class for clones that have expanded.

v_call	j_call	d_call	clone_size	cdr3_nt	cdr3_aa
TRBV19	TRBJ2-5	.	once	TGTGCCAGTAGTACCGGGACCCTATTACAAGAGACCCAGTACTTC	CASSTGTLLQETQYF
TRBV5-1	TRBJ2-2	TRBD2	few	TGCGCCAGCAGCATCTTAGCGGGAGCGAACACCGGGGAGCTGTTTTTT	CASSILAGANTGELFF
TRBV7-3	TRBJ2-5	TRBD2	.	TGTGCCAGCAGCACAAAACCGGGACTAGTAGAGACCCAGTACTTC	CASSTKPGLVETQYF
TRBV28	TRBJ2-5	.	.	TGTGCCAGCAGTTTTGCTGAGACCCAGTACTTC	CASSFAETQYF
TRBV11-2	TRBJ2-2	.	few	TGTGCCAGCAGCACACAGGCCGGGGAGCCGTTTTTT	CASSTQAGEPFF
TRBV28	TRBJ2-5	.	once	TGTGCCAGCAGTTTTATTATCATTGGGACGAAAGAGACCCAGTACTTC	CASSFIIIGTKETQYF
TRBV11-2	TRBJ1-4	.	few	TGTGCCAGCAGCTTACGGGGTACTATTGCTGAAAAACTGTTTTTT	CASSLRGTIAEKLFF
TRBV28	TRBJ1-5	.	.	TGTGCCAGCAGTTTTACAGGGCGGATTCAGCCCCAGCATTTT	CASSFTGRIQPQHF
TRBV5-4	TRBJ2-4	TRBD1	.	TGTGCCAGCAGTACCGGAGGACAGGGGGGACACATTCAGTACTTC	CASSTGGQGGHIQYF
TRBV5-8	TRBJ1-2	TRBD1	.	TGTGCCAGCAGCTTGGTGGGGACAGATGGCTACACCTTC	CASSLVGTDGYTF
TRBV4-1	TRBJ2-1	TRBD2	.	TGCGCCAGCAGCCAAAGGATAACTTTGGCGGGGGATAACAATGAGCAGTTCTTC	CASSQRITLAGDNNEQFF
TRBV29-1	TRBJ2-5	TRBD2	.	TGCAGCGTTGAAGCTGGGACTAGCGGGAAGGAGACCCAGTACTTC	CSVEAGTSGKETQYF
TRBV5-1	TRBJ1-2	.	.	TGCGCCAGCAGCTTCGGTGTAGGGGGTGGCTACACCTTC	CASSFGVGGGYTF
TRBV27	TRBJ1-1	.	many	TGTGCCAGCTCGGACAGAAACACTGAAGCTTTCTTT	CASSDRNTEAFF
TRBV7-9	TRBJ2-1	TRBD1	.	TGTGCCAGCAGCCAAGATACCCCGGACAGGACGGTCTTC	CASSQDTPDRTVF
TRBV6-1	TRBJ1-4	TRBD1	.	TGTGCCAGCAGCGACTACGGGACAGGGAGTGAAAAACTGTTTTTT	CASSDYGTGSEKLFF
TRBV4-2	TRBJ2-7	TRBD2	.	TGTGCCAGCAGCCAAGATTTCACAGCCCTTAGAGCGGGAAAGGGATACGAGCAGTACTTC	CASSQDFTALRAGKGYEQYF
TRBV5-4	TRBJ2-5	TRBD2	.	TGTGCCAGCAGCTTGGCCGGGACTAGCGGGAAAGAGACCCAGTACTTC	CASSLAGTSGKETQYF
TRBV6-4	TRBJ2-1	.	.	TGTGCCAGCAGTGACTATGGGGGGGCCCACTACAATGAGCAGTTCTTC	CASSDYGGAHYNEQFF
TRBV5-6	TRBJ1-2	TRBD1	few	TGTGCCAGCAGCTCGCCCGGACAGGGGAGCTACACCTTC	CASSSPGQGSYTF
TRBV30	TRBJ1-1	.	few	TGTGCCTGGAAGGGTGTCATCTCTGCTTTCTTT	CAWKGVISAFF
TRBV10-3	TRBJ1-1	TRBD1	.	TGTGCCATCAGTGGGGGGACAGGGAACACTGAAGCTTTCTTT	CAISGGTGNTEAFF
TRBV11-2	TRBJ2-3	.	once	TGTGCCAGCAGCTTAGTTGGAGGTGGCACAGATACGCAGTATTTT	CASSLVGGGTDTQYF
TRBV9	TRBJ2-3	TRBD2	.	TGTGCCAGCAGCGTAGGCCTAGCGGGATCGGGGGATACGCAGTATTTT	CASSVGLAGSGDTQYF
TRBV5-1	TRBJ1-2	.	.	TGCGCCAGCAGCCCAGGGTTGGGGAACTATGGCTACACCTTC	CASSPGLGNYGYTF
TRBV7-8	TRBJ2-4	TRBD2	.	TGTGCCAGCAGCTTTAGCGGGAGCAAAAACATTCAGTACTTC	CASSFSGSKNIQYF
TRBV4-1	TRBJ2-5	TRBD1	.	TGCGCCAGCAGCCAGAGGACAGGGGGTAGGGAGACCCAGTACTTC	CASSQRTGGRETQYF
TRBV6-1	TRBJ1-2	.	.	TGTGCCAGCAGTGAAGGTGTCAGAAACTATGGCTACACCTTC	CASSEGVRNYGYTF
TRBV29-1	TRBJ2-1	.	few	TGCAGCGTTCGAATGATCTCCTACAATGAGCAGTTCTTC	CSVRMISYNEQFF
TRBV7-2	TRBJ2-7	TRBD2	.	TGTGCCAGCAGCCCACGTCGGACTAGCGACTACGAGCAGTACTTC	CASSPRRTSDYEQYF
TRBV9	TRBJ2-3	.	.	TGTGCCAGCAGCGCCCACCACACAGATACGCAGTATTTT	CASSAHHTDTQYF
TRBV9	TRBJ2-2	.	.	TGTGCCAGCAGCGTAGCTCCGGTCCAGACCGCCACCGGGGAGCTGTTTTTT	CASSVAPVQTATGELFF
TRBV7-2	TRBJ2-3	.	.	TGTGCCAGCAGCTTAAGATTCGATACGCAGTATTTT	CASSLRFDTQYF
TRBV5-1	TRBJ2-2	.	.	TGCGCCAGCAGCTCGAGGGGGAGTACCGGGGAGCTGTTTTTT	CASSSRGSTGELFF
TRBV7-2	TRBJ2-3	.	.	TGTGCCAGCAGCTTTGTAAGCGGAGGCACAGATACGCAGTATTTT	CASSFVSGGTDTQYF
TRBV6-5	TRBJ1-4	.	.	TGTGCCAGCAGTCGCGCGGACAGCGAAAAACTGTTTTTT	CASSRADSEKLFF
TRBV29-1	TRBJ1-1	.	.	TGCAGCGTAGAAGTTAAGGGGGAAGTCACTGAAGCTTTCTTT	CSVEVKGEVTEAFF
TRBV2	TRBJ1-2	.	.	TGTGCCAGCGGTGACAGTAATGGCTACACCTTC	CASGDSNGYTF
TRBV5-6	TRBJ2-5	.	.	TGTGCCAGCAGCTTGACACGGGAGTCGCTAGCGAGAGGAGAGACCCAGTACTTC	CASSLTRESLARGETQYF
TRBV2	TRBJ2-5	TRBD1	once	TGTGCCAGCAGTGAACTGACAGGGGGCTGGGAGACCCAGTACTTC	CASSELTGGWETQYF
TRBV5-1	TRBJ1-1	.	.	TGCGCCAGCAGCTTGGACGTCATGAACACTGAAGCTTTCTTT	CASSLDVMNTEAFF
TRBV6-1	TRBJ1-1	TRBD1	.	TGTGCCAGCAGTGCCCGGGACAGGGCTTTTTTCGGGAACACTGAAGCTTTCTTT	CASSARDRAFFGNTEAFF
TRBV29-1	TRBJ2-4	TRBD2	.	TGCAGCGTTGAGGCGCCTGTTGGACTAGCGTATGGGGGCAAAAACATTCAGTACTTC	CSVEAPVGLAYGGKNIQYF
TRBV29-1	TRBJ1-5	TRBD1	.	TGCAGCGTTGCGACAGGGGGCCTTCAGCCCCAGCATTTT	CSVATGGLQPQHF
TRBV27	TRBJ2-7	.	few	TGTGCCAGCAGTTTATCTCGGACACTGAATCATTACGAGCAGTACTTC	CASSLSRTLNHYEQYF
TRBV7-8	TRBJ2-7	.	.	TGTGCCAGCAGCTTAAATGGGCTCCAGACTTTCTACGAGCAGTACTTC	CASSLNGLQTFYEQYF
TRBV12-5	TRBJ2-4	.	once	TGTGCTAGTTCTTTTGGGATCGGCATTCAGTACTTC	CASSFGIGIQYF